These 16 T cell receptor beta chains were all obtained from the same sample, sequenced in a study of blood T cell repertoires in COVID-19. The data were produced by immunoSEQ multiplex PCR, yet TCRdb's version contains in-frame clones alone and is incomplete. The sample has approximately 150,000 clones; 75% to 90% are singletons. The sample comprised PBMCs or T cells enriched from blood (not recorded which). These receptors were obtained from a man aged 60 to 69 who had recovered from COVID-19.

The V gene is TRBV4-1, the J gene TRBJ1-2, with D maybe TRBD1 (5 bases). V lost 0 bases and J 0 bases, leaving 17 bases between the germline ends. The CDR3 consists of 18 residues. CDR1 and CDR2 (germline): MGHRA, YSYEKL. The CDR3 loop is CASSQDLRTGATNYGYTF. The DNA of the CDR3 is TGCGCCAGCAGCCAAGATCTGCGAACAGGAGCTACTAACTATGGCTACACCTTC.

This chain joins TRBV15 and TRBJ1-6; D call uncertain. Trimming shortened V by 1 base and J by 0 bases, and 13 bases separated the two germline ends. CDR1 and CDR2 (germline): LNHNV, YYDKDF (reference sequence). The CDR3 covers 18 residues. The CDR3 DNA follows: TGTGCCACCAGCAGAGCATTCAGTCGGAGCTCCTATAATTCACCCCTCCACTTT. This sequence encodes CATSRAFSRSSYNSPLHF.

The chain is built from TRBV27 and TRBJ1-6; TRBD1 matches 8 bases. J was trimmed by 11 bases and V by 2 bases; bases with no gene match: 5. Germline V lookup: CDR1 MNHEY, CDR2 SMNVEV (reference sequence). The CDR3 runs to 14 residues. The CDR3 DNA follows: TGTGCCAGCAGTTTAGGACAGGGTCTCCCACCCCTCCACTTT. It translates to CASSLGQGLPPLHF.

This chain joins TRBV6-1 and TRBJ1-5; D is uncertain. Trimming took 3 bases from V and 1 from J, leaving 10 bases between them. The CDR3 totals 15 residues. CDR1 is MNHNS, CDR2 SASEGT, per germline. The CDR3 DNA follows: TGTGCCAGCAGTGATGCCAGGTTAAGCAATCAGCCCCAGCATTTT. Protein sequence: CASSDARLSNQPQHF.

This chain uses TRBV28 with TRBJ2-1; TRBD2 matches at 10 bases. Germline lookup yields CDR1 MDHEN and CDR2 SYDVKM. With 4 bases clipped from V and 9 bases from J, the junction kept 6 bases outside the gene matches. The CDR3 loop spans 14 amino acids. The CDR3 loop is CASSSQRGGSEQFF. DNA for the CDR3: TGTGCCAGCAGTTCCCAGCGGGGGGGCTCTGAGCAGTTCTTC.

V and J are TRBV30 and TRBJ2-7, with 11 bases aligning to TRBD1. This CDR3 region has 15 residues. V was pared by 3 bases and J by 3 bases, with 7 bases of the junction left unmatched. The germline V gene encodes CDR1 GTSNPN and CDR2 SVGIG (reference sequence). Written as DNA, the CDR3 is TGTGCCTGGAGCTCCCCCGGGACAGGGGGCTACGAGCAGTACTTC. Translation gives CAWSSPGTGGYEQYF.

CDR3 nucleotide sequence: TGTGCCAGCAGCTTAAAACAGCCCCAAGAGACCCAGTACTTC. Translated: CASSLKQPQETQYF. The rearrangement joins TRBV13 to TRBJ2-5; D call uncertain. Germline V gene lookup returns CDR1 PRHDT and CDR2 FYEKMQ (reference sequence). V shed 2 bases and J shed 1 base, with 8 bases lying between them. The CDR3 runs 14 residues.

The chain is built from TRBV2 and TRBJ1-6; TRBD1 might be the D (5 bases). In germline, CDR1 is SNHLY, CDR2 FYNNEI. The CDR3 is made up of 13 amino acids. V lost 4 bases, J lost 6 bases, and 7 bases lay in between. The CDR3 region is CASSGDSNSPLHF. CDR3 bases: TGTGCCAGCAGTGGTGACAGTAATTCACCCCTCCACTTT.

V and J are TRBV7-9 and TRBJ1-6; D unresolved. The CDR3 is made up of 15 amino acids. From germline, CDR1 is SEHNR and CDR2 FQNEAQ (reference sequence). Trimming left V 3 bases short and J 13 bases short, with 19 bases between. The CDR3 here is CASSLSRGPSEPLHF. DNA for the CDR3: TGTGCCAGCAGCTTGTCCCGAGGCCCTAGTGAGCCCCTCCACTTT. Full variable domain (outside the CDR3, taken from reference TRBV7-9 and TRBJ1-6): DTGVSQNPRHKITKRGQNVTFRCDPISEHNRLYWYRQTLGQGPEFLTYFQNEAQLEKSRLLSDRFSAERPKGSFSTLEIQRTEQGDSAMYLCASSLSRGPSEPLHFGNGTRLTVT.

The V gene is TRBV10-3, the J gene TRBJ1-5, with 8 bases identical to TRBD1. The trim removed 10 bases at V and 3 bases at J, leaving 5 bases unmatched. The CDR3 sequence is 13 residues long. Germline V lookup: CDR1 ENHRY, CDR2 SYGVKD. The CDR3 region is CASGQGPNQPQHF. The DNA for the CDR3 is TGTGCCAGCGGACAGGGTCCCAATCAGCCCCAGCATTTT.

The count of this clone is one. This CDR3 reads CASSSPATGWNEQYF. In DNA, the CDR3 is TGTGCCAGCAGCTCCCCCGCGACAGGGTGGAACGAGCAGTACTTC. V is TRBV5-4 and J is TRBJ2-7; TRBD1 aligns across 7 bases. This CDR3 spans 15 amino acids. After removal of 3 bases from V and 5 bases from J, the junction contained 11 bases not matched to a gene. Germline values: CDR1 SGHNT, CDR2 YYREEE (reference sequence). The entire variable domain, with the rest obtained from reference TRBV5-4 and TRBJ2-7, is as follows: ETGVTQSPTHLIKTRGQQVTLRCSSQSGHNTVSWYQQALGQGPQFIFQYYREEENGRGNFPPRFSGLQFPNYSSELNVNALELDDSALYLCASSSPATGWNEQYFGPGTRLTVT.

This sequence joins TRBV19 and TRBJ2-5; unclear D gene. The V end was cut by 1 base, the J end by 4 bases, with 16 bases between. CDR1 is LNHDA and CDR2 is SQIVND in the germline V gene (reference sequence). This CDR3 spans 16 amino acids. The CDR3 here is CASSIGLVERGETQYF. CDR3 in DNA: TGTGCCAGTAGTATAGGGTTGGTTGAGCGCGGAGAGACCCAGTACTTC.

This chain links TRBV12-5 with TRBJ2-3; 9 bases line up with TRBD2. V lost 7 bases to trimming and J lost 6 bases; unmatched junction nucleotides: 14. Germline V gene sequence: CDR1 LGHNT, CDR2 FRNRAP. This CDR3 contains 16 residues. The CDR3 sequence: CASAPGGSGRLDTQYF. The CDR3 DNA reads TGTGCTAGTGCCCCGGGGGGCAGCGGGAGGTTGGATACGCAGTATTTT. Looking up the rest from reference TRBV12-5 and TRBJ2-3 gives the full variable domain: DARVTQTPRHKVTEMGQEVTMRCQPILGHNTVFWYRQTMMQGLELLAYFRNRAPLDDSGMPKDRFSAEMPDATLATLKIQPSEPRDSAVYFCASAPGGSGRLDTQYFGPGTRLTVL.

The rearrangement links TRBV12-3 or TRBV12-4 to TRBJ2-3, with D perhaps matching TRBD1 (5 bases). The CDR3 has 11 amino acids. V was pared by 9 bases and J by 5 bases, with 9 bases between. The CDR3 coding sequence is TGTGCCAGTAGGGGTCGAGATACGCAGTATTTT. This translates into CASRGRDTQYF.

The gene calls are TRBV11-2 and TRBJ1-6; D is ambiguous. The CDR3 totals 14 residues. From germline, CDR1 is SGHAT and CDR2 FQNNGV. V gave up 3 bases and J gave up 9 bases, with 12 bases separating them. For the CDR3, the DNA is TGTGCCAGCAGCTTCCCGGGAGGTACTTCACCCCTCCACTTT. Its translation is CASSFPGGTSPLHF.

This chain uses TRBV15 with TRBJ2-1; 9 bases align to TRBD1. The V segment lost 1 base and the J segment 5 bases; nucleotides outside the gene matches: 6. Germline assignment: CDR1 LNHNV and CDR2 YYDKDF (reference sequence). The CDR3 runs 16 residues. In nucleotides, the CDR3 is TGTGCCACCAGCAGAGGAGGACAGGGGAGGAACAATGAGCAGTTCTTC. Its protein is CATSRGGQGRNNEQFF.